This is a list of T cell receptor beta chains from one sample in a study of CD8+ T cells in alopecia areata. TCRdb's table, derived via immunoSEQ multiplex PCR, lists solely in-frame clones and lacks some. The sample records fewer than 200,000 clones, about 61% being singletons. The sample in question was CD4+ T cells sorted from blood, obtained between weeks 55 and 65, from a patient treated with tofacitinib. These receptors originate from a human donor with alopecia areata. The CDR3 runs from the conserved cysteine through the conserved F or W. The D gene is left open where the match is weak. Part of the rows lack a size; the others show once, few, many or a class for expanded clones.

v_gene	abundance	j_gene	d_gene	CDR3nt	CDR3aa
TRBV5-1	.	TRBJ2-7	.	TGCGCCAGCAGCTTGGGACAGGCTTTTTCCTACGAGCAGTACTTC	CASSLGQAFSYEQYF
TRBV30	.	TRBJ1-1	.	TGTGCCTGGGCGATAATCGGTGAAGCTTTCTTT	CAWAIIGEAFF
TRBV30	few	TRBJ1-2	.	TGTGCCTGGAGTGTAGTGGCGATGCCGGTATTC	CAWSVVAMPVF
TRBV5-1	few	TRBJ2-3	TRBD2	TGCGCCAGCAATCCTAGCGGGGGAACAGATACGCAGTATTTT	CASNPSGGTDTQYF
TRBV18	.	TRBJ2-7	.	TGTGCCAGCTCATATGGGGACCAGCAGTACTTC	CASSYGDQQYF
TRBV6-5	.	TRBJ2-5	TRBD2	TGTGCCAGCAGTGCGGGGGGCAGGAGCCAAGAGACCCAGTACTTC	CASSAGGRSQETQYF
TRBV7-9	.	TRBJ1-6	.	TGTGCCAGCAGCTTAGGTCCAGAAAATTCACCCCTCCACTTT	CASSLGPENSPLHF
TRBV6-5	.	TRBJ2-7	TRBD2	TGTGCCAGCAGTCCCGGGACTAGGGACGAGCAGTACTTC	CASSPGTRDEQYF
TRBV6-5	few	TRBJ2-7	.	TGTGCCAGCAGTCTAACGGTGGGATACGAGCAGTACTTC	CASSLTVGYEQYF
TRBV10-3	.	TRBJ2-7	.	TGTGCCATCAGTGACTTTTCCACTCGGGACGAGCAGTACTTC	CAISDFSTRDEQYF
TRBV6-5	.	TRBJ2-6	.	TGTGCCAGCAGTTACCAACACTCTGGGGCCAACGTCCTGACTTTC	CASSYQHSGANVLTF
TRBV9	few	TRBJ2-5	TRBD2	TGTGCCAGCAGCATCGGACTAGCGGGGGGTTTGGAGACCCAGTACTTC	CASSIGLAGGLETQYF
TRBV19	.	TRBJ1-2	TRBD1	TGTGCCAGTAGCATGGACAGGGGAGGAAGCGGCTACACCTTC	CASSMDRGGSGYTF
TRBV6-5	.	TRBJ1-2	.	TGTGCCAGCAGCCCTTCATCGGCGGATGGCTACACCTTC	CASSPSSADGYTF
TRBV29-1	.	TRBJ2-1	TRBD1	TGCAGCGTGACAGGGCGACTTACTTACAATGAGCAGTTCTTC	CSVTGRLTYNEQFF
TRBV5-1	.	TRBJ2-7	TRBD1	TGCGCCAGCAGCAGCAACAGGGGGCTCTACGAGCAGTACTTC	CASSSNRGLYEQYF
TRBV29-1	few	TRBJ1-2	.	TGCAGCGTTGGGGAGGGGACTGGCTACACCTTC	CSVGEGTGYTF
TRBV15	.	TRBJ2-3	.	TGTGCCACCAGCAGAGCCACCGGGACTGACACAGATACGCAGTATTTT	CATSRATGTDTDTQYF
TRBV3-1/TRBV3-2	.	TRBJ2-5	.	TGTGCCAGTGGATGGCCGCAGTACTTC	CASGWPQYF
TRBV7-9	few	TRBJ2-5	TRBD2	TGTGCCAGCACCAGCGGGGAGCCCCGGCGTGGAACCCAGTACTTC	CASTSGEPRRGTQYF
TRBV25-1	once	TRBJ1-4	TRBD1	TGTGCCAGCAGTGGGGGACAGGGTAAAGGGACCACTAATGAAAAACTGTTTTTT	CASSGGQGKGTTNEKLFF
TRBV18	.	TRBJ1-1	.	TGTGCCAGCTCACCACAGGGGAACACTGAAGCTTTCTTT	CASSPQGNTEAFF
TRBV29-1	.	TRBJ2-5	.	TGCAGCGCCCAGGGGATCTTCCAAGAGACCCAGTACTTC	CSAQGIFQETQYF
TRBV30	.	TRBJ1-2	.	TGTGCCTGGAACGGGAACTCTAACTATGGCTACACCTTC	CAWNGNSNYGYTF
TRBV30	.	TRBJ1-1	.	TGTGCCTGGAGTCGGGGGGGGCCGATGAACACTGAAGCTTTCTTT	CAWSRGGPMNTEAFF
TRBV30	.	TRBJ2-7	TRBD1	TGTGCCTGGAGGAGGACAGGGAGCTACGAGCAGTACTTC	CAWRRTGSYEQYF
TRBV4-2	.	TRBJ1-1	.	TGTGCCAGCAGCCGCCTCGCCGAGAATTGGGGGAACACTGAAGCTTTCTTT	CASSRLAENWGNTEAFF
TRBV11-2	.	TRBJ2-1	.	TGTGCCAGCAGCTTATACCAAGCCGATTCACAGTTCTTC	CASSLYQADSQFF
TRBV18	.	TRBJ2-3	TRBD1	TGTGCCAGCTCACCTAGGAGACAGGGGGCAGATACGCAGTATTTT	CASSPRRQGADTQYF
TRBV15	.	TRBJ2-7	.	TGTGCCACCAGCTCCCTCAGGGACCAAATCTACGAGCAGTACTTC	CATSSLRDQIYEQYF
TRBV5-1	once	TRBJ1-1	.	TGCGCCAGCAGCTTGGGAGGGATGAACACTGAAGCTTTCTTT	CASSLGGMNTEAFF
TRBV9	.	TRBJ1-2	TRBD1	TGTGCCAGCAGCGTAGAGACAGGGTCGGATGGCTACACCTTC	CASSVETGSDGYTF
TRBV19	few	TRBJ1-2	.	TGTGCCAGTAGCCCCGAATGGTTGGGGAATTATGGCTACACCTTC	CASSPEWLGNYGYTF
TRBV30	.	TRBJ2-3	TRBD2	TGTGCCTGGAGCAACGGACTAGCGGGCCGCACAGATACGCAGTATTTT	CAWSNGLAGRTDTQYF
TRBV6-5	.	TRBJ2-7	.	TGTGCCAGCAGCTTGCAGCCCTCGTCGCTCGAGCAGTACTTC	CASSLQPSSLEQYF